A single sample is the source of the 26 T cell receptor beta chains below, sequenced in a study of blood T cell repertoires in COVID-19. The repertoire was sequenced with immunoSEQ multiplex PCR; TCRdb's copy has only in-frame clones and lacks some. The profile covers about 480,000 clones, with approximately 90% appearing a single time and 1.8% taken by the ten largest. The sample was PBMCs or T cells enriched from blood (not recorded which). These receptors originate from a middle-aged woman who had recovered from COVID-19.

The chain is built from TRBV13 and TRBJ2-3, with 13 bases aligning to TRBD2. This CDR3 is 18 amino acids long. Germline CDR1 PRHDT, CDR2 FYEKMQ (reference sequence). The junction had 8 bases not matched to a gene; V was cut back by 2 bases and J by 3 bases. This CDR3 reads CASSLMGTSGTLTDTQYF. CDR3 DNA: TGTGCCAGCAGCTTAATGGGGACTAGCGGGACATTGACAGATACGCAGTATTTT. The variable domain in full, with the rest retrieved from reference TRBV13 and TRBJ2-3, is AAGVIQSPRHLIKEKRETATLKCYPIPRHDTVYWYQQGPGQDPQFLISFYEKMQSDKGSIPDRFSAQQFSDYHSELNMSSLELGDSALYFCASSLMGTSGTLTDTQYFGPGTRLTVL.

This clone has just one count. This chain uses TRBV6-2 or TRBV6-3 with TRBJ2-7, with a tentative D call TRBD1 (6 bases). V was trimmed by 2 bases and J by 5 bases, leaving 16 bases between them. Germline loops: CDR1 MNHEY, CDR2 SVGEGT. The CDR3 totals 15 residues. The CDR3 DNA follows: TGTGCCAGCAGTTACAGGGGATACAGGGTCCACGAGCAGTACTTC. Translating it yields CASSYRGYRVHEQYF.

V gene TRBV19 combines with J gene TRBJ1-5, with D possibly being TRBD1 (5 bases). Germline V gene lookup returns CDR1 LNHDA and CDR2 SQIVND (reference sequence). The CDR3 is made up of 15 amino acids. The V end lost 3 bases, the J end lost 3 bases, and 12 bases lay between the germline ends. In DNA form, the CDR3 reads TGTGCCAGTAGTATGTTCGGAGGGGACAATCAGCCCCAGCATTTT. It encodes CASSMFGGDNQPQHF.

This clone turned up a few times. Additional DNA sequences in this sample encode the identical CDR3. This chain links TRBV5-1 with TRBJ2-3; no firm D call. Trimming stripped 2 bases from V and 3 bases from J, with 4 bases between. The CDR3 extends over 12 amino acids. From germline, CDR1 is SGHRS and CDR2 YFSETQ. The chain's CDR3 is CASSFLTDTQYF. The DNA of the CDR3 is TGCGCCAGCAGCTTTCTTACAGATACGCAGTATTTT.

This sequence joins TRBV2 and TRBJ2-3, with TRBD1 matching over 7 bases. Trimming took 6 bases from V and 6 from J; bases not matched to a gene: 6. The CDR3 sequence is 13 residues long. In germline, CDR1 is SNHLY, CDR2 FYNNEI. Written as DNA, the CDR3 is TGTGCCAGCAGGAGACAGGGCTCGGATACGCAGTATTTT. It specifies CASRRQGSDTQYF.

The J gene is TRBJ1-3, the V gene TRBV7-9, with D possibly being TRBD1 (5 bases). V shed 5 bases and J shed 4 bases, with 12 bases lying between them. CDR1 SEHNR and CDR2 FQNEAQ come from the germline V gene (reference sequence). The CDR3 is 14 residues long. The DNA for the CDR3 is TGTGCCAGCAGCCTAGGCGGGGCCGGAAACACCATATATTTT. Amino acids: CASSLGGAGNTIYF.

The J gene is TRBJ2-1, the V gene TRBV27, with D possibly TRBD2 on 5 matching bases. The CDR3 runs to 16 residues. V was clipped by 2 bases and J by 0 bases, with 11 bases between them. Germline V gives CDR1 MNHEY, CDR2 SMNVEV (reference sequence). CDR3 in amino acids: CASSLGSASSYNEQFF. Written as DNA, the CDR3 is TGTGCCAGCAGTTTAGGGAGCGCGAGCTCCTACAATGAGCAGTTCTTC.

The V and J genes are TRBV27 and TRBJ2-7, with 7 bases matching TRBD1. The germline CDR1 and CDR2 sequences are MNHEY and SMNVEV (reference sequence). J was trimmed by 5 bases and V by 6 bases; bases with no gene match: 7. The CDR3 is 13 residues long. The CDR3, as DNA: TGTGCCAGCAGCAACAGGGGTTCCCACGAGCAGTACTTC. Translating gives CASSNRGSHEQYF.

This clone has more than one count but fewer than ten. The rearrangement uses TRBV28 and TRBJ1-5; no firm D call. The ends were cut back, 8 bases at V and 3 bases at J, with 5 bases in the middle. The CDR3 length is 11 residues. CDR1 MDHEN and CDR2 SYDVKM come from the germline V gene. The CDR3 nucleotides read TGTGCCAGCCAGGCCAATCAGCCCCAGCATTTT. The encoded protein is CASQANQPQHF. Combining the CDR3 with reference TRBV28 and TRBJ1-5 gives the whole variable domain DVKVTQSSRYLVKRTGEKVFLECVQDMDHENMFWYRQDPGLGLRLIYFSYDVKMKEKGDIPEGYSVSREKKERFSLILESASTNQTSMYLCASQANQPQHFGDGTRLSIL.

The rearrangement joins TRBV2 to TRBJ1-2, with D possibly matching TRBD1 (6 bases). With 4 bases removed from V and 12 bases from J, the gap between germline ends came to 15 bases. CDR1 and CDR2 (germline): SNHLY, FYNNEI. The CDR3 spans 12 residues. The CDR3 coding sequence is TGTGCCAGCAGTGGGGTCAGGGGCTTAGACACCTTC. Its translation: CASSGVRGLDTF.

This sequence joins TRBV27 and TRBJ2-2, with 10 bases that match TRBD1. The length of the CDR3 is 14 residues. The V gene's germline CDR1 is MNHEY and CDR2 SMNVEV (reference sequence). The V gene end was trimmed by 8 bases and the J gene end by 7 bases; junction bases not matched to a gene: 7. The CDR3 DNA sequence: TGTGCCAGCCGTAGGGACAGGGGAATCGGGGAGCTGTTTTTT. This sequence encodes CASRRDRGIGELFF.

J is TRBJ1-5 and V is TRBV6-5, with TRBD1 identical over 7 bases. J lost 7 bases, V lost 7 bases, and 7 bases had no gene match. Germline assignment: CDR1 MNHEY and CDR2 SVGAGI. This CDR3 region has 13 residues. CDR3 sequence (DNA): TGTGCCAGCATTGCGACAGGGCGCCAGCCCCAGCATTTT. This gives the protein CASIATGRQPQHF.

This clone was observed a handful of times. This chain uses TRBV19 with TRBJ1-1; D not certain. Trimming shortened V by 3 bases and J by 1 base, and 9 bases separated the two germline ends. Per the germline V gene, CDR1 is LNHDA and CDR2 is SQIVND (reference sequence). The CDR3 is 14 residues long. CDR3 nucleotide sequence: TGTGCCAGTAGTATTGGAGCCGGGAACACTGAAGCTTTCTTT. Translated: CASSIGAGNTEAFF.

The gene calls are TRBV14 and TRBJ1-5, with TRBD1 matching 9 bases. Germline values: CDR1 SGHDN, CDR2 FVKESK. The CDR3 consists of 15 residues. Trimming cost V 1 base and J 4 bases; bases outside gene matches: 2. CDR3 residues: CASSQGGTGNQPQHF. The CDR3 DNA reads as TGTGCCAGCAGCCAAGGGGGGACAGGGAATCAGCCCCAGCATTTT.

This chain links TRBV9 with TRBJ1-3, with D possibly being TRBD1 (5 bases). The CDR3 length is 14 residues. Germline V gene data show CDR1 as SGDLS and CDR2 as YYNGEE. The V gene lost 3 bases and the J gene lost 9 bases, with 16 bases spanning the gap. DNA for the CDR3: TGTGCCAGCAGCGGGGGCATCCTTAGCGGCACCATATATTTT. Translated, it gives CASSGGILSGTIYF. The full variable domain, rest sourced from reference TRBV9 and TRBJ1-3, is DSGVTQTPKHLITATGQRVTLRCSPRSGDLSVYWYQQSLDQGLQFLIQYYNGEERAKGNILERFSAQQFPDLHSELNLSSLELGDSALYFCASSGGILSGTIYFGEGSWLTVV.

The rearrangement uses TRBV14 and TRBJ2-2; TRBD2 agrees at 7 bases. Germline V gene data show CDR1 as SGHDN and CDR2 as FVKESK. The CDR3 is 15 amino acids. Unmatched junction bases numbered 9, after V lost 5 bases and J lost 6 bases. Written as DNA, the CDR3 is TGTGCCAGCAGCGGACACTACGGACTAGCCGGGGAGCTGTTTTTT. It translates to CASSGHYGLAGELFF. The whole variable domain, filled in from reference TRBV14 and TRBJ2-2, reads EAGVTQFPSHSVIEKGQTVTLRCDPISGHDNLYWYRRVMGKEIKFLLHFVKESKQDESGMPNNRFLAERTGGTYSTLKVQPAELEDSGVYFCASSGHYGLAGELFFGEGSRLTVL.

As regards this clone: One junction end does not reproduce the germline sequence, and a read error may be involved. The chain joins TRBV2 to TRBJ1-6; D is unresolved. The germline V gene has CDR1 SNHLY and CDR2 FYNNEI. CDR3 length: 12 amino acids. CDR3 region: CGSGQLGSPLHF. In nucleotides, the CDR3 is TGTGGCAGCGGCCAGCTAGGTTCACCCCTCCACTTT.

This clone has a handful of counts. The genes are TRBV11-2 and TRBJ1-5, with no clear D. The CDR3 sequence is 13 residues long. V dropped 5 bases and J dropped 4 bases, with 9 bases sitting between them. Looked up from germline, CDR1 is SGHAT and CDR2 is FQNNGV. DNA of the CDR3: TGTGCCAGCAGCGAAACCTATAATCAGCCCCAGCATTTT. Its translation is CASSETYNQPQHF. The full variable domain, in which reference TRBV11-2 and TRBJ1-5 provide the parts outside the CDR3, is EAGVAQSPRYKIIEKRQSVAFWCNPISGHATLYWYQQILGQGPKLLIQFQNNGVVDDSQLPKDRFSAERLKGVDSTLKIQPAKLEDSAVYLCASSETYNQPQHFGDGTRLSIL.

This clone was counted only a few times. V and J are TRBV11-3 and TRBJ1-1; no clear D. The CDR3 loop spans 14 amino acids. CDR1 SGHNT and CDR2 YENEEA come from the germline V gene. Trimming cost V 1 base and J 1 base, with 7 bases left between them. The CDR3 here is CASSLGGRNTEAFF. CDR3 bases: TGTGCCAGCAGCTTAGGAGGGAGGAACACTGAAGCTTTCTTT.

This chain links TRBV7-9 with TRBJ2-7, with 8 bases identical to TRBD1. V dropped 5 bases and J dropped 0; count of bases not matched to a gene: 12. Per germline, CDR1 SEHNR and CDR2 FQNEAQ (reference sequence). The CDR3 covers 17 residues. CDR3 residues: CASSHKPGQAVSYEQYF. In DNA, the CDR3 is TGTGCCAGCAGCCACAAACCGGGACAGGCCGTCTCCTACGAGCAGTACTTC.

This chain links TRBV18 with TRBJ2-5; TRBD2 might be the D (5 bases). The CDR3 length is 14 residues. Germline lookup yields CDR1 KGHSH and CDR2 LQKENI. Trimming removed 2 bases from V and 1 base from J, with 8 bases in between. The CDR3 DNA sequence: TGTGCCAGCTCACCAAGAGGGTCCCAAGAGACCCAGTACTTC. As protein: CASSPRGSQETQYF.

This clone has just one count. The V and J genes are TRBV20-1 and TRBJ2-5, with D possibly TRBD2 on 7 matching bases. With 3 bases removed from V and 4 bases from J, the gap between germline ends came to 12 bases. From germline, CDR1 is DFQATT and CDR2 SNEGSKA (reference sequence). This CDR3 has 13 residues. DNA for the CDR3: TGCAGTGCTAGTAATAGGGGGGGAGAGACCCAGTACTTC. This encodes CSASNRGGETQYF.

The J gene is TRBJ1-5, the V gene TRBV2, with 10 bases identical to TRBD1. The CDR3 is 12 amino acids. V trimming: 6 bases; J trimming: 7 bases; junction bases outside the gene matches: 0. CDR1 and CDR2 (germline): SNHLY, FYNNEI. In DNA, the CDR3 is TGTGCCAGCAGGGACAGGGGGCAGCCCCAGCATTTT. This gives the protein CASRDRGQPQHF.

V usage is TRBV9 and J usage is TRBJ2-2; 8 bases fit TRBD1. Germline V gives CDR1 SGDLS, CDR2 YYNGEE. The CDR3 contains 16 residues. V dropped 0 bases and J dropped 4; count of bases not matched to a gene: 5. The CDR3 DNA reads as TGTGCCAGCAGCGTAGCCCCACAGGGGGGCACCGGGGAGCTGTTTTTT. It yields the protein CASSVAPQGGTGELFF.

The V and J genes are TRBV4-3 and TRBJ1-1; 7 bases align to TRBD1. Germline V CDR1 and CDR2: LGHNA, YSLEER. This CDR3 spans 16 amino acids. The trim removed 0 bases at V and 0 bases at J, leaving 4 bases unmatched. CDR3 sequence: CASSQDYDRVNTEAFF. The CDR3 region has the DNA TGCGCCAGCAGCCAAGATTACGACAGGGTGAACACTGAAGCTTTCTTT.

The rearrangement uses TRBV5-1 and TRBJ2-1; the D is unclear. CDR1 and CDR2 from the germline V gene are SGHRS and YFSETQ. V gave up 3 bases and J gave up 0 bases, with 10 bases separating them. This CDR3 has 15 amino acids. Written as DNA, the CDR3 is TGCGCCAGCAGCTCCGAGCTAAGCTCCTACAATGAGCAGTTCTTC. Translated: CASSSELSSYNEQFF.